This TCR beta chain was sequenced in a study of monozygotic twins with inflammatory bowel disease. Study-level findings and limits: Diversity of TCRbeta measured by inverse Simpson was lower in IBD patients than in healthy co-twins. No repertoire similarity difference was seen between concordant and discordant twins; power was possibly limited.

CDR3 length: 13 amino acids. The germline gives CDR1 SGHAT, CDR2 FQNNGV. Points on this clonotype: Its antigen is not identified.

The authors used around 3,800 ng of total RNA per TCR library. For both chains, the TCRalpha and TCRbeta cDNA went through two nested PCRs of about 15 and 9 cycles. TCRdb reanalyzed the 5' RACE reads and collapses them to one entry per CDR3 protein, without DNA. The sample data list just over 300,000 distinct CDR3 sequences. This receptor was taken from a human donor with ulcerative colitis or Crohn's disease, or a healthy co-twin of an affected twin (not recorded which). This chain joins TRBV11-2 and TRBJ2-2; TCRdb's assignment of TRBD1 cannot be checked, as there is no DNA. Sequenced material: blood. The CDR3 reads CASNPDRAGELFF.